This T cell receptor (beta chain) was found in a study of cytomegalovirus exposure and HLA in healthy donors. Whole-study results and caveats: Researchers left out some V segments, among them TRBV6-2 and TRBV6-3, as indistinguishable. In a later analysis, TCR beta V- and J-gene trimming showed a link to a missense DCLRE1C variant.

Trimming took off 0 bases at V and 4 bases at J, with 13 bases between the two ends. The CDR3 extends over 14 amino acids. Germline lookup yields CDR1 GTSNPN and CDR2 SVGIG (reference sequence). The PCR ran on 60 Vbeta and 13 Jbeta primers. Original handling: A later analysis tallied 75 million to 80 million unique TCR beta chains, 9 million to 12 million of them shared. Only in-frame clones appear in the TCRdb table, and some are missing; sequencing was by immunoSEQ multiplex PCR. Clone size and the V and J calls come from that table; the DNA yielded D and trimming. The repertoire includes 110,000 to 150,000 clones, 76% of them detected once, and roughly 1.6% sits in the top ten. This clone turned up a few times. Its specificity is unknown.

The chain carries TRBV30 and TRBJ2-7; D is undetermined. This receptor was identified in a woman aged 40 to 50 in good health and CMV-seronegative. Sequencing was performed on PBMCs. For the CDR3, the DNA is TGTGCCTGGAGTGTAGTCCATCTAACGTACGAGCAGTACTTC. Translation gives CAWSVVHLTYEQYF. The full variable domain, completed using reference TRBV30 and TRBJ2-7, is SQTIHQWPATLVQPVGSPLSLECTVEGTSNPNLYWYRQAAGRGLQLLFYSVGIGQISSEVPQNLSASRPQDRQFILSSKKLLLSDSGFYLCAWSVVHLTYEQYFGPGTRLTVT.